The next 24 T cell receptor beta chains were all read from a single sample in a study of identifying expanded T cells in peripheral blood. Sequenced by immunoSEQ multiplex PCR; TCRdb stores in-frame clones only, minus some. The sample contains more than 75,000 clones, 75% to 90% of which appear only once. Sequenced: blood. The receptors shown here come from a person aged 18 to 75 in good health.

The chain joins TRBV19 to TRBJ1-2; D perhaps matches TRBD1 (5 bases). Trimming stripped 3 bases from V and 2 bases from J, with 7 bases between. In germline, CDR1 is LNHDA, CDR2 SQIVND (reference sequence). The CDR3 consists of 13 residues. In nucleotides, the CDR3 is TGTGCCAGTAGTATCCAGGGCAACTATGGCTACACCTTC. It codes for CASSIQGNYGYTF.

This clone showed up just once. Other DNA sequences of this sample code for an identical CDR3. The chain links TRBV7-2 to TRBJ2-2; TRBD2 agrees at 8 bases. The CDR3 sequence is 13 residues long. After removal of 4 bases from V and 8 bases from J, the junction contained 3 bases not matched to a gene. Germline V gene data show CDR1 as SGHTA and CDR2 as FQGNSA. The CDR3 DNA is TGTGCCAGCAGCTCAAGACTAGCGGGGGAGCTGTTTTTT. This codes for CASSSRLAGELFF.

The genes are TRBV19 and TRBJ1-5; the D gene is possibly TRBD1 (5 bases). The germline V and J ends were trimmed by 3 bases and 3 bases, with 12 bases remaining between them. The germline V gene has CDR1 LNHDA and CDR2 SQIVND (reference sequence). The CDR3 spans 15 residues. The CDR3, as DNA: TGTGCCAGTAGTATTGAAGGGGCCGCCAATCAGCCCCAGCATTTT. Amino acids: CASSIEGAANQPQHF.

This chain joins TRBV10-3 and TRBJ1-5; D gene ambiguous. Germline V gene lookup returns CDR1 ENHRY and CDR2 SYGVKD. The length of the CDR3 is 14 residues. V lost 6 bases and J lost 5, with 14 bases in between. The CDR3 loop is CAISSSTSYQPQHF. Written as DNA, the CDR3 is TGTGCCATCAGCAGCTCTACTTCTTATCAGCCCCAGCATTTT.

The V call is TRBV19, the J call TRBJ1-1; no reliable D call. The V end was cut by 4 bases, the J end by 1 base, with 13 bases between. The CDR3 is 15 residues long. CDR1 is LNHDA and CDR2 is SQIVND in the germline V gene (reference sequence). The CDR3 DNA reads TGTGCCAGTAGTACCGACCTGTCTGGGAACACTGAAGCTTTCTTT. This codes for CASSTDLSGNTEAFF.

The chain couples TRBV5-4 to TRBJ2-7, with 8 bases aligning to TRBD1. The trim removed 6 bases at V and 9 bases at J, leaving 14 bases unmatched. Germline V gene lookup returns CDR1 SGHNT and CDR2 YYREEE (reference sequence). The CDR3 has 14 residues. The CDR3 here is CASTIQGALRRQYF. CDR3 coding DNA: TGTGCCAGCACCATCCAGGGGGCCCTTAGACGGCAGTACTTC.

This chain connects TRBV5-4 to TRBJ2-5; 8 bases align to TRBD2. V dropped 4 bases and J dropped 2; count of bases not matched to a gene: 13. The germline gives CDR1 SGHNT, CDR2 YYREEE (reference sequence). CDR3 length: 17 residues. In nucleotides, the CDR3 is TGTGCCAGCAGCCGGGGGGGTGGTGCGCGGCCACAAGAGACCCAGTACTTC. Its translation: CASSRGGGARPQETQYF.

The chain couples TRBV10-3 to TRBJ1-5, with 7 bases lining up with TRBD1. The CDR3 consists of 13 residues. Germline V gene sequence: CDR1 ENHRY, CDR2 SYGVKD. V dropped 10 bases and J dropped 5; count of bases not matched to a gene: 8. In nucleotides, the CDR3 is TGTGCCAGCCGACAGGGTCCCTATCAGCCCCAGCATTTT. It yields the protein CASRQGPYQPQHF.

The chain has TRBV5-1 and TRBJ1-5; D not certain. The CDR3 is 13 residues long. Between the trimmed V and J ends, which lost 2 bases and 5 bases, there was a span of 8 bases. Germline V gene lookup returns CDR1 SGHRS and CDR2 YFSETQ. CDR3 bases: TGCGCCAGCAGCTTTCTTCCTGATCAGCCCCAGCATTTT. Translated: CASSFLPDQPQHF.

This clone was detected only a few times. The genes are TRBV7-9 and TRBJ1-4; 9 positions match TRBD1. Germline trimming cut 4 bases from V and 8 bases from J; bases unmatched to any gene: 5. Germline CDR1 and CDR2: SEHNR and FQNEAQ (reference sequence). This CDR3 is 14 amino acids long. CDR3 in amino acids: CASSSDRGREKLFF. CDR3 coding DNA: TGTGCCAGCAGCTCCGACAGGGGGAGGGAAAAACTGTTTTTT.

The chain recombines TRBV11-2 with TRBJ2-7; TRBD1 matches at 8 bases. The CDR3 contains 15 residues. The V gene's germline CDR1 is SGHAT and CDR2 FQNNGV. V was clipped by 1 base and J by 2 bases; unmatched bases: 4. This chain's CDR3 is CASSLGTGRAYEQYF. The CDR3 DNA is TGTGCCAGCAGCTTAGGGACAGGGAGAGCCTACGAGCAGTACTTC.

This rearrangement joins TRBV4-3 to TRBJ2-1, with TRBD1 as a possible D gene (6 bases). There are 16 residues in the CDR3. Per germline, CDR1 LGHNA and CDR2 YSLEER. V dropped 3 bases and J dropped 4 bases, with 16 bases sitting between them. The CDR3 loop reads CASSQGTTDPYNEQFF. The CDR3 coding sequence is TGCGCCAGCAGCCAGGGGACAACCGACCCTTACAATGAGCAGTTCTTC.

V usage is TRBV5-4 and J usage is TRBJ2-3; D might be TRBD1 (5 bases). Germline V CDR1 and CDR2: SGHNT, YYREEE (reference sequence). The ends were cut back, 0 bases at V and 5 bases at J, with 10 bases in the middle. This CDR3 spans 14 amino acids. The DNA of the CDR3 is TGTGCCAGCAGCTTGGGCCTAGGGGAAGATACGCAGTATTTT. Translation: CASSLGLGEDTQYF.

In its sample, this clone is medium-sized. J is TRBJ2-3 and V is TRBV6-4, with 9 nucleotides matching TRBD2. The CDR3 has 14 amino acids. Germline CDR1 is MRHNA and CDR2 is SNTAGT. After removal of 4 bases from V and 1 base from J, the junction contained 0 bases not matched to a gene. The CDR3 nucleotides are TGTGCCAGCAGTGTAGCGGGGGGCACAGATACGCAGTATTTT. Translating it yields CASSVAGGTDTQYF.

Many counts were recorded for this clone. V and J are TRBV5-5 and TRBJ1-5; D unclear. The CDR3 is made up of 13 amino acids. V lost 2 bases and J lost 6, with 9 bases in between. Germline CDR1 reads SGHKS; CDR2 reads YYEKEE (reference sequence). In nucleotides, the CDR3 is TGTGCCAGCAGCTTCCTGTTTGGTCAGCCCCAGCATTTT. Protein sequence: CASSFLFGQPQHF.

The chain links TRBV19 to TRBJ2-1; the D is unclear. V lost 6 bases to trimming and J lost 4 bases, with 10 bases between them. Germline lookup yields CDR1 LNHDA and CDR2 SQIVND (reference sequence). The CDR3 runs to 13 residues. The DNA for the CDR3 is TGTGCCAGTAGCGGAACACCTTACAATGAGCAGTTCTTC. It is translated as CASSGTPYNEQFF.

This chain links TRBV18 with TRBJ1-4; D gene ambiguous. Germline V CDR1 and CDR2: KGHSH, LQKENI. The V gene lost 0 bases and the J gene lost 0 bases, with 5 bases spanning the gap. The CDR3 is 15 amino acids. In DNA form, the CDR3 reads TGTGCCAGCTCACCACCGCGTGCAACTAATGAAAAACTGTTTTTT. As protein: CASSPPRATNEKLFF.

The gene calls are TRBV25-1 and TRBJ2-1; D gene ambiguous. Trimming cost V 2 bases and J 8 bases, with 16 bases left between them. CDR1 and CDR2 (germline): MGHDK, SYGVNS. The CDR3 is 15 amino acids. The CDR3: CASSEILSRQYEQFF. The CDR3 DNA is TGTGCCAGCAGTGAAATCCTCTCGCGTCAATATGAGCAGTTCTTC.

In nucleotides, the CDR3 is TGTGCCAGTAGTATCTACAGGGACTTAGGCACAGATACGCAGTATTTT. This codes for CASSIYRDLGTDTQYF. The rearrangement links TRBV19 to TRBJ2-3; D could derive from TRBD1 or TRBD2 (6 bases each). V lost 3 bases, J lost 1 base, and 14 bases lay in between. The CDR3 contains 16 residues. Germline CDR1 and CDR2: LNHDA and SQIVND (reference sequence).

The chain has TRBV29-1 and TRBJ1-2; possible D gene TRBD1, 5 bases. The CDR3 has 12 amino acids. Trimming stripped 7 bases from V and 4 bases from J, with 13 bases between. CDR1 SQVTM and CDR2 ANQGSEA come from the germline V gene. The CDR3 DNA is TGCAGCGACGGCGGGGGAGCCTATGGCTACACCTTC. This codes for CSDGGGAYGYTF.

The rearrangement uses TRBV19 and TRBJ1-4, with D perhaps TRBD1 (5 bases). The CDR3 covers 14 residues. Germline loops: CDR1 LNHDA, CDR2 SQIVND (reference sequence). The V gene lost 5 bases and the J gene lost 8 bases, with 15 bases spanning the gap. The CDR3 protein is CASSPRQMREKLFF. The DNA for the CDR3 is TGTGCCAGTAGTCCTCGACAGATGAGGGAAAAACTGTTTTTT.

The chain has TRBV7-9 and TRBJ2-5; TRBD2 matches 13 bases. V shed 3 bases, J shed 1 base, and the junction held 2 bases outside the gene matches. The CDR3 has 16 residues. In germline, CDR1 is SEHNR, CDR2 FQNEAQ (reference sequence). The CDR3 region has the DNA TGTGCCAGCAGCTTGGGGACTAGCGGGGTCCAAGAGACCCAGTACTTC. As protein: CASSLGTSGVQETQYF.

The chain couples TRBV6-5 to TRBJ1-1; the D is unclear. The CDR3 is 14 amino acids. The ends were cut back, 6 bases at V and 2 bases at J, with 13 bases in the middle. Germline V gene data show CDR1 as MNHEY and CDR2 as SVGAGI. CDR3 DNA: TGTGCCAGCAGCCCACTGGAGATAAACACTGAAGCTTTCTTT. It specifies CASSPLEINTEAFF.

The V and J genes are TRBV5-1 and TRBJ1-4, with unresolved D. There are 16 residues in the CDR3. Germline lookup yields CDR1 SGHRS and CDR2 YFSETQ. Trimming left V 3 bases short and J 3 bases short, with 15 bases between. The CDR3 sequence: CASSSGDNGANEKLFF. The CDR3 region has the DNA TGCGCCAGCAGCTCCGGAGATAACGGAGCTAATGAAAAACTGTTTTTT.